This T cell receptor beta chain was obtained from a study of T-cell memory formation after mild COVID-19. On the study more broadly: TCR clusters were largely donor specific.

The study's findings and limits: Chiefly within CM and EM were the contracting CD4+ clones; CD8+ ones were within EMRA. Day 37-peaking second-wave clones had unconfirmed SARS-CoV-2 specificity.

On this clonotype itself: Its cognate antigen is unknown.

The ends lost 5 bases at V and 3 bases at J; junction bases unmatched: 4. The CDR3 loop spans 13 amino acids. Using its own MiXCR run on the 5' RACE reads, TCRdb lists one record per CDR3 protein. Among a few hundred thousand distinct CDR3 sequences listed, 20% to 25% were seen once. V usage is TRBV12-3 or TRBV12-4 and J usage is TRBJ2-7, with 7 bases fitting TRBD1. The receptor was derived from an adult woman who had mild COVID-19 (a few samples of this study predate the infection). Cell type and time point are not known. Sequenced: PBMCs or a T cell subset sorted from them (not recorded which). The CDR3 here is CASSAAGGYEQYF. The CDR3 coding sequence is TGTGCCAGCAGTGCTGCAGGGGGCTACGAGCAGTACTTC.